This T cell receptor beta chain was profiled in a study of response to subunit inactivated influenza vaccine. Study-wide results and limits: The authors proposed limited new T cell recruitment per seasonal influenza vaccination.

A word on this clonotype: The antigen remains undetermined.

TCRdb called the RT-PCR reads again in MiXCR, with one record for every CDR3 protein. The table records a few hundred thousand distinct CDR3 sequences, about 20% of them present only once. The CDR3 is 13 residues long. Germline trimming cut 8 bases from V and 4 bases from J; bases unmatched to any gene: 6. Here the sequenced sample was PBMCs from blood, taken less than 22 months after vaccination. The rearrangement uses TRBV12-3 or TRBV12-4 and TRBJ2-3, with 7 bases identical to TRBD2. The TCR comes from a man aged 45 to 75 who received an inactivated influenza vaccine. The CDR3 loop is CASSAGVADTQYF. The CDR3 DNA reads as TGTGCCAGCTCGGCGGGGGTGGCAGATACGCAGTATTTT.